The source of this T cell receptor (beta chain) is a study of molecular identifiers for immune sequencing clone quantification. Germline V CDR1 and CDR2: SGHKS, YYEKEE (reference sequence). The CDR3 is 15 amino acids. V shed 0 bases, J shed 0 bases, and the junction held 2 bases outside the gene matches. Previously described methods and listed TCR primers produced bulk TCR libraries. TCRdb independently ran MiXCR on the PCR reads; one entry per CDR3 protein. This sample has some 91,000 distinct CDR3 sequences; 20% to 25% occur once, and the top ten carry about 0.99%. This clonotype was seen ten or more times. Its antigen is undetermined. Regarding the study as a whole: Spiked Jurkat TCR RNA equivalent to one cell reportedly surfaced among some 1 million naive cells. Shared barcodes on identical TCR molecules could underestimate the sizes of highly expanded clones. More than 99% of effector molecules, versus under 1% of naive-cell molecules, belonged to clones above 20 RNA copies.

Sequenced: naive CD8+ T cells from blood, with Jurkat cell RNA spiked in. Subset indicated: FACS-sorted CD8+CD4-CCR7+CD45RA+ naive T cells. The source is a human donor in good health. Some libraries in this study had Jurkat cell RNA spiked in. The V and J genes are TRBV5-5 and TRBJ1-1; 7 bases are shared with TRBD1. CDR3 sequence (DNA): TGTGCCAGCAGCTTGGAGGGACAGTTGAACACTGAAGCTTTCTTT. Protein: CASSLEGQLNTEAFF.